This TCR beta chain derives from a study of technical replicates of blood from a handful of donors. Sequenced by immunoSEQ multiplex PCR; TCRdb stores in-frame clones only, minus some. The sample shows 60,000 to 80,000 clones, 89% of them seen only once. CDR1 is SQVTM and CDR2 is ANQGSEA in the germline V gene. The CDR3 extends over 13 amino acids. V lost 7 bases and J 2 bases, leaving 14 bases between the germline ends. The chain carries TRBV29-1 and TRBJ1-2, with D possibly TRBD1 on 6 matching bases. Material: PBMCs. The sequence came from a human donor in good health. Some clones in this sample may be carry-over from other donors' samples. The CDR3 DNA is TGCAGCGCCGGGCCTACAGGGAACTATGGCTACACCTTC. This gives the protein CSAGPTGNYGYTF.